This T cell receptor (beta chain) is from a study of cytotoxic CD8 clonotypes in ibrutinib-treated CLL. About the research overall: Of a cohort that held about a dozen relapsed/refractory and roughly 14 treatment-naive patients, 17 to 18 were IGHV unmutated. Among patients, 24 responded partially and 2 completely; approximately 15 then stayed remitted and some twelve progressed after median 68 months. Response material was collected after a median approximately 11 months of treatment, range 6 to 36.

About this clone itself: Germline is not matched at one junction end, which may reflect a read error.

Produced via immunoSEQ multiplex PCR; TCRdb's table is partial and in-frame only. The sample consists of roughly 300,000 clones, approximately 76% of them appearing once. CDR1 is MNHEY and CDR2 is SVGAGI in the germline V gene. The CDR3 has 11 amino acids. The sequencing here drew on PBMCs, taken at disease progression, from a patient treated with ibrutinib. The sequence was collected from a human donor with chronic lymphocytic leukemia. The chain uses TRBV6-5 and TRBJ1-4; D uncertain. In DNA, the CDR3 is TGCGCGGTCAGGCAGAATGAAAAACTGTTTTTT. It translates to CAVRQNEKLFF.